The 15 T cell receptor beta chains listed next were all sequenced from one sample in a study of molecular identifiers for immune sequencing clone quantification. From the PCR reads, TCRdb called clonotypes with MiXCR, one entry per CDR3 protein. The repertoire holds over 85,000 distinct CDR3 sequences, with around 27% as singletons. Sequences were obtained from naive CD8+ T cells from blood, with Jurkat cell RNA spiked in. The subset here: FACS-sorted CD8+CD4-CCR7+CD45RA+ naive T cells. All receptors derive from a human donor in good health. Some libraries in this study had Jurkat cell RNA spiked in.

At least ten counts were recorded for this clonotype. The genes are TRBV29-1 and TRBJ2-1, with TRBD1 identical over 11 bases. CDR1 and CDR2 from the germline V gene are SQVTM and ANQGSEA. V lost 3 bases to trimming and J lost 5 bases; unmatched junction nucleotides: 3. The CDR3 spans 14 residues. For the CDR3, the DNA is TGCAGCGTTGAGGGACAGGGGGTTGACAATGAGCAGTTCTTC. This sequence encodes CSVEGQGVDNEQFF.

Notes on this clonotype: A much larger clonotype is one base distant, so this may be a read error. This sequence joins TRBV7-9 and TRBJ2-7; D possibly corresponds to TRBD2 (6 bases). The CDR3 loop spans 12 amino acids. Germline-derived CDR1 and CDR2 are SEHNR and FQNEAQ (reference sequence). Trimming left V 7 bases short and J 12 bases short, with 19 bases between. CDR3 sequence reads: CASNVGLDTPYF. The CDR3 DNA reads TGTGCCAGCAATGTGGGACTGGACACTCCGTACTTC.

This clonotype was seen at least ten times. This chain joins TRBV4-3 and TRBJ1-2; possibly TRBD1 for D (6 bases). The V and J ends lost 0 bases and 5 bases respectively, with 22 bases between them. This CDR3 is built from 18 residues. Per the germline V gene, CDR1 is LGHNA and CDR2 is YSLEER. In nucleotides, the CDR3 is TGCGCCAGCAGCCAAGATCAAACTTTGGGGGCCGGTTGGTATGGCTACACCTTC. Translation gives CASSQDQTLGAGWYGYTF.

This clonotype has at least ten counts. The CDR3 here is CASSPSLRGRRIFSDTQYF. DNA for the CDR3: TGTGCCAGCTCACCTTCTCTCAGGGGGCGGAGGATATTTTCAGATACGCAGTATTTT. V and J are TRBV18 and TRBJ2-3; 8 bases are a match to TRBD1. CDR3 length equals 19 residues. J was trimmed by 4 bases and V by 3 bases; bases with no gene match: 18. The germline V gene has CDR1 KGHSH and CDR2 LQKENI.

The gene calls are TRBV6-4 and TRBJ2-6, with D perhaps being TRBD1 or TRBD2 (5 bases each). The germline CDR1 and CDR2 sequences are MRHNA and SNTAGT. Trimming took off 3 bases at V and 0 bases at J, with 18 bases between the two ends. The CDR3 covers 19 residues. The CDR3 nucleotides read TGTGCCAGCAGTGAACACGGGCAGGCCGGGACCTCTGGGGCCAACGTCCTGACTTTC. This gives the protein CASSEHGQAGTSGANVLTF.

This clonotype was observed at least ten times. The chain carries TRBV28 and TRBJ2-3; tentative D call: TRBD2 (5 bases). In germline, CDR1 is MDHEN, CDR2 SYDVKM. The CDR3 spans 15 residues. The ends were cut back, 3 bases at V and 0 bases at J, with 10 bases in the middle. Here the CDR3 reads CASSLLAGSTDTQYF. The DNA of the CDR3 is TGTGCCAGCAGTTTGCTAGCTGGGAGCACAGATACGCAGTATTTT.

This clonotype was counted a few times. V usage is TRBV12-3 or TRBV12-4 and J usage is TRBJ2-3; the D gene is possibly TRBD1 (5 bases). Trimming stripped 4 bases from V and 0 bases from J, with 14 bases between. This CDR3 comprises 16 residues. This chain's CDR3 is CASSSLRQISTDTQYF. CDR3 DNA: TGTGCCAGCAGTTCCCTTCGACAGATTAGCACAGATACGCAGTATTTT.

Remarks on this clonotype: A much more abundant neighbour one base away suggests this may be a read error. The J gene is TRBJ2-1, the V gene TRBV6-1; TRBD1 or TRBD2 may be the D gene (5 bases each). The CDR3 contains 11 residues. The V end was cut by 8 bases, the J end by 15 bases, with 17 bases between. The germline CDR1 and CDR2 sequences are MNHNS and SASEGT. CDR3 nucleotides: TGTGCCAGCGGGGGTGGTTGGCTGCGGTTCTTC. Translated: CASGGGWLRFF.

This clonotype was observed at least ten times. This chain uses TRBV29-1 with TRBJ1-1; the D is unclear. Looked up from germline, CDR1 is SQVTM and CDR2 is ANQGSEA. CDR3 length equals 14 residues. The ends were cut back, 7 bases at V and 7 bases at J, with 22 bases in the middle. CDR3: CSALRRSGAGEAFF. CDR3 in DNA: TGCAGCGCCCTACGCCGCTCAGGTGCCGGTGAAGCTTTCTTT. The whole variable domain, filled in from reference TRBV29-1 and TRBJ1-1, reads SAVISQKPSRDICQRGTSLTIQCQVDSQVTMMFWYRQQPGQSLTLIATANQGSEATYESGFVIDKFPISRPNLTFSTLTVSNMSPEDSSIYLCSALRRSGAGEAFFGQGTRLTVV.

This clonotype was picked up many times. The chain combines TRBV7-6 with TRBJ2-5, with unresolved D. Between the trimmed V and J ends, which lost 0 bases and 1 base, there was a span of 6 bases. CDR1 and CDR2 (germline): SGHVS, FNYEAQ. The CDR3 is made up of 14 amino acids. The CDR3 DNA reads as TGTGCCAGCAGCTTAGCAGGATTCCAAGAGACCCAGTACTTC. Translation: CASSLAGFQETQYF.

This clonotype was found once. This sequence may be a read error, since a much larger clone differs from it by one base. The genes are TRBV7-2 and TRBJ1-1; 9 bases line up with TRBD1. V was clipped by 4 bases and J by 6 bases; unmatched bases: 9. The CDR3 sequence is 15 residues long. Germline V gives CDR1 SGHTA, CDR2 FQGNSA. The CDR3 protein is CASSWTGARRAEAFF. CDR3 nucleotide sequence: TGTGCCAGCAGCTGGACAGGGGCCCGCAGGGCTGAAGCTTTCTTT.

This clonotype has a count of ten or more. The chain carries TRBV30 and TRBJ2-5; TRBD1 matches at 7 bases. Germline V CDR1 and CDR2: GTSNPN, SVGIG (reference sequence). Germline trimming cut 4 bases from V and 5 bases from J; bases unmatched to any gene: 10. The CDR3 has 14 residues. CDR3 region: CAWTAGGFRETQYF. The CDR3 coding sequence is TGTGCCTGGACTGCAGGGGGATTTCGGGAGACCCAGTACTTC. Full variable domain (missing parts from reference TRBV30 and TRBJ2-5): SQTIHQWPATLVQPVGSPLSLECTVEGTSNPNLYWYRQAAGRGLQLLFYSVGIGQISSEVPQNLSASRPQDRQFILSSKKLLLSDSGFYLCAWTAGGFRETQYFGPGTRLLVL.

This sequence joins TRBV28 and TRBJ1-5, with 10 nucleotides matching TRBD1. Germline values: CDR1 MDHEN, CDR2 SYDVKM. This CDR3 comprises 19 residues. The V segment lost 1 base and the J segment 6 bases; nucleotides outside the gene matches: 15. In nucleotides, the CDR3 is TGTGCCAGCAGTTTATCGGTTCATGGGACAGGGGATGGGGGTCAGCCCCAGCATTTT. It specifies CASSLSVHGTGDGGQPQHF.

As concerns this clonotype: A much larger clonotype is one base distant, so this may be a read error. The V call is TRBV6-2 or TRBV6-3, the J call TRBJ1-1; D possibly corresponds to TRBD1 (6 bases). V dropped 4 bases and J dropped 6 bases, with 15 bases sitting between them. Germline V CDR1 and CDR2: MNHEY, SVGEGT. The CDR3 consists of 14 residues. In DNA form, the CDR3 reads TGTGCCAGCAGTTTGGCGGGGGGCAACCCTGAAGCTTTCTTT. Amino acids: CASSLAGGNPEAFF.

This rearrangement joins TRBV19 to TRBJ1-2; D unresolved. The CDR3 is made up of 14 amino acids. Germline V CDR1 and CDR2: LNHDA, SQIVND (reference sequence). The V and J ends lost 4 bases and 4 bases respectively, with 13 bases between them. The CDR3 protein is CASSSFGQSYGYTF. The CDR3 bases are TGTGCCAGTAGTAGCTTCGGGCAGAGCTATGGCTACACCTTC.